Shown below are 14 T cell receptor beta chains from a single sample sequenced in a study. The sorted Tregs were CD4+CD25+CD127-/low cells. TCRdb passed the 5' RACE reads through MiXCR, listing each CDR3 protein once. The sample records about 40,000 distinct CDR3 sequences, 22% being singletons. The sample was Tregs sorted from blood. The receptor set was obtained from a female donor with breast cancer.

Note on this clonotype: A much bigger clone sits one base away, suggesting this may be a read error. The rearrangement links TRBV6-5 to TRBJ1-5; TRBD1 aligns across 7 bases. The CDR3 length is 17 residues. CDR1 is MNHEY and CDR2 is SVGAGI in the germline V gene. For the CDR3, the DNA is TGTGCCAGCAGGGAAAGGGGACAGACCGTTAGCAATCAGCCCCAGCGTTTT. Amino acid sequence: CASRERGQTVSNQPQRF.

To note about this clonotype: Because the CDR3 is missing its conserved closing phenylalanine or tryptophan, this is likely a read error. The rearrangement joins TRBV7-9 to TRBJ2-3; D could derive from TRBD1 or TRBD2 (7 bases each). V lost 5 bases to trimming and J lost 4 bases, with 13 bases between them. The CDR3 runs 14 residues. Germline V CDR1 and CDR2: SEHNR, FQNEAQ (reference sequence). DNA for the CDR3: TGTGCCAGCAGCCAGGGGGGGATGGCAGATACGCAGTATGTT. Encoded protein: CASSQGGMADTQYV.

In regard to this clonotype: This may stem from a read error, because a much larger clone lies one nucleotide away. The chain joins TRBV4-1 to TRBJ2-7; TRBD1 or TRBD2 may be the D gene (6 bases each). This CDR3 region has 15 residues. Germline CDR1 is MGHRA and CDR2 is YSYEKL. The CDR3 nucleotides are TGCGCCAGCAGCCAAGAGTCAAAATCGGGGGCCGAGCGGTACTTC. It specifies CASSQESKSGAERYF.

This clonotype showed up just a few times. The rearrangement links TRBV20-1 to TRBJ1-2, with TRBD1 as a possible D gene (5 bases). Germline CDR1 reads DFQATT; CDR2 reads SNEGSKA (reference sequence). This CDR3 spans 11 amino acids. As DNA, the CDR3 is TGCAGGCAGGGCTCCAACTATGGCTACACCTTC. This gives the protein CRQGSNYGYTF.

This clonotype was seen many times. The CDR3 is CSPIFGVAHLAKNIQYF. The CDR3 region has the DNA TGCAGCCCTATTTTTGGTGTAGCGCATCTAGCCAAAAACATTCAGTACTTC. The V gene is TRBV29-1, the J gene TRBJ2-4, with D maybe TRBD2 (5 bases). CDR1 and CDR2 from the germline V gene are SQVTM and ANQGSEA. CDR3 length: 17 amino acids. Trimming stripped 8 bases from V and 0 bases from J, with 23 bases between.

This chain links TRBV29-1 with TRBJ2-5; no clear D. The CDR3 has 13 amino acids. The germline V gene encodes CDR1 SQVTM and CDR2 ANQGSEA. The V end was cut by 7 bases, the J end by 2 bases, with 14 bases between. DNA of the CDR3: TGCAGCGCGGGCCAGCTATCGCAAGAGACCCAGTACTTC. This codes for CSAGQLSQETQYF.

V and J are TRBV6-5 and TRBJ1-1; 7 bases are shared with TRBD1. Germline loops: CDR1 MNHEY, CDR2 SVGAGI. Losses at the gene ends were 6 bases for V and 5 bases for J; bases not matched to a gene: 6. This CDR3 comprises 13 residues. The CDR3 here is CASRYGTATEAFF. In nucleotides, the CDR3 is TGTGCCAGCAGGTACGGGACAGCGACTGAAGCTTTCTTT.

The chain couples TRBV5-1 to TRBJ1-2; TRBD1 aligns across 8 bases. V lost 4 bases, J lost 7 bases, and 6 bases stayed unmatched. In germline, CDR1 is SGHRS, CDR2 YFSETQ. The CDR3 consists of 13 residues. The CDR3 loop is CASSTQGARGYTF. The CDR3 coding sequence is TGCGCCAGCAGCACCCAGGGGGCTCGTGGCTACACCTTC.

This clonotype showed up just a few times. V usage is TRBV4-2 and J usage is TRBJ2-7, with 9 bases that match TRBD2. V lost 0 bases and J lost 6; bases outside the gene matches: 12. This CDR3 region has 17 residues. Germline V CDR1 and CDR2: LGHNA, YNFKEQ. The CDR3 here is CASSQEGFSGSFFEQYF. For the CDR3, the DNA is TGTGCCAGCAGCCAAGAAGGTTTTAGCGGGAGTTTTTTCGAGCAGTACTTC.

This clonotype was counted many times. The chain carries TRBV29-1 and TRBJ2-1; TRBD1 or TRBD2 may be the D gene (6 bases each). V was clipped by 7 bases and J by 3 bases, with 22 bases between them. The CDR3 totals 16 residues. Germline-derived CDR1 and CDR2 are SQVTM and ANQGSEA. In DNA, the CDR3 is TGCAGCGCCGAGGGGGGAGACGGGAATTTCTACAATGAGCAGTTCTTC. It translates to CSAEGGDGNFYNEQFF.

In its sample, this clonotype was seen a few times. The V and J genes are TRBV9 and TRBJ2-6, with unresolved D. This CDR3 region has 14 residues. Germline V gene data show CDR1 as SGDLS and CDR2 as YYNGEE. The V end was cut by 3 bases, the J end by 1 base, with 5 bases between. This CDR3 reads CASSGVSGANVLTF. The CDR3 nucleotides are TGTGCCAGCAGCGGAGTTTCTGGGGCCAACGTCCTGACTTTC.

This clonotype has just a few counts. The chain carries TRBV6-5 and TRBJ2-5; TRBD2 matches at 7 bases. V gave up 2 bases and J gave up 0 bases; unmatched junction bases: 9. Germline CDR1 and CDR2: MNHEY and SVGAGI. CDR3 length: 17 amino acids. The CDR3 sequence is CASSYRPSGRYQETQYF. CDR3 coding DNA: TGTGCCAGCAGTTACAGACCTAGCGGAAGGTACCAAGAGACCCAGTACTTC.

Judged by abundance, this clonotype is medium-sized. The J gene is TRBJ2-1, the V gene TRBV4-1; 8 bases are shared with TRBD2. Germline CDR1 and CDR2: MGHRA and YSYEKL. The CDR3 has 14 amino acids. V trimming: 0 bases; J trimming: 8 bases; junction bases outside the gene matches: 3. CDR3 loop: CASSQEGTRYEQFF. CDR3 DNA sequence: TGCGCCAGCAGCCAAGAAGGGACTAGATATGAGCAGTTCTTC.

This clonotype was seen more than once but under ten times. CDR3 bases: TGTGCCAGCAGCATTAGCGATGAGCAGTTCTTC. Its protein product is CASSISDEQFF. The gene calls are TRBV7-3 and TRBJ2-1; D perhaps matches TRBD2 (5 bases). Germline V lookup: CDR1 SGHTA, CDR2 FQGTGA. The ends were cut back, 5 bases at V and 8 bases at J, with 7 bases in the middle. The CDR3 spans 11 residues.